This section outlines one T cell receptor (beta chain) sequence together with its context. The antigen is unknown. The PCR contained 60 Vbeta and 13 Jbeta primers. Data came from immunoSEQ multiplex PCR; TCRdb stores just in-frame clones and leaves some out. This sample's table has about 200,000 clones. The data were taken from a study of cytomegalovirus exposure and HLA in healthy donors. Losses at the gene ends were 4 bases for V and 4 bases for J; bases not matched to a gene: 10. Germline V lookup: CDR1 MNHNS, CDR2 SASEGT. This CDR3 has 17 amino acids. Study conclusions and caveats: One variant, a missense change in DCLRE1C, was linked in a later analysis to TCR beta V- and J-gene trimming. Earlier analysis looked at TCR beta V segments, and most were productive about 87% or about 30% of the time. Later analysis showed most CMV-associated TCR beta chains appearing HLA-restricted.

Sequenced: PBMCs. The clonotype originates from a man in his thirties or forties in good health and CMV-seronegative. The chain combines TRBV6-1 with TRBJ2-5, with 12 positions matching TRBD2. CDR3 coding DNA: TGTGCCAGCAGTGTCCCTAGCGGGGGGGCCGTTGGAGAGACCCAGTACTTC. It encodes CASSVPSGGAVGETQYF.